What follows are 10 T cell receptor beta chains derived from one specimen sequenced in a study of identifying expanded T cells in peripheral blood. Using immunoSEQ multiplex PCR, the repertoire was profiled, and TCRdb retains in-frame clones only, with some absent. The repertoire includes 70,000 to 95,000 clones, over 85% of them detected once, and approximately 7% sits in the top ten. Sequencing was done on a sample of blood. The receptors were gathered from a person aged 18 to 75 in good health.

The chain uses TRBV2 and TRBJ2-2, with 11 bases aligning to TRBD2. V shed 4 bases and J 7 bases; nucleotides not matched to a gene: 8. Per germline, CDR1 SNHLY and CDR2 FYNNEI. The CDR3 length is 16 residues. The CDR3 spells CASSVSSGRNGGELFF. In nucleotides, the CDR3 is TGTGCCAGCAGTGTTTCTAGCGGGAGGAATGGCGGGGAGCTGTTTTTT.

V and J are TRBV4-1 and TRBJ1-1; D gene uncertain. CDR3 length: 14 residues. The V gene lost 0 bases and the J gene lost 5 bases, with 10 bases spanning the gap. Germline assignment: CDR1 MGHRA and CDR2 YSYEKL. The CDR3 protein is CASSQDPLKTEAFF. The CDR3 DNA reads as TGCGCCAGCAGCCAAGACCCCTTAAAAACTGAAGCTTTCTTT.

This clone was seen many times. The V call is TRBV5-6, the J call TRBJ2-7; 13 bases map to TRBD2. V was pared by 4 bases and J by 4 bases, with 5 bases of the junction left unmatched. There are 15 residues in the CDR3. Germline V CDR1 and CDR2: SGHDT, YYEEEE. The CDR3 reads CASSRTSGRTYEQYF. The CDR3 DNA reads TGTGCCAGCAGCAGGACTAGCGGGAGAACTTACGAGCAGTACTTC. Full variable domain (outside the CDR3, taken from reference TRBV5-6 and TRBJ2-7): DAGVTQSPTHLIKTRGQQVTLRCSPKSGHDTVSWYQQALGQGPQFIFQYYEEEERQRGNFPDRFSGHQFPNYSSELNVNALLLGDSALYLCASSRTSGRTYEQYFGPGTRLTVT.

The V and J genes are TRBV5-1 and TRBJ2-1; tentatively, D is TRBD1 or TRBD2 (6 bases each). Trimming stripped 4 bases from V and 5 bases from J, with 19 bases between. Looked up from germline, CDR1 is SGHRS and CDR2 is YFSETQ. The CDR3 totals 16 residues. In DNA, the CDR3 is TGCGCCAGCAGCGCGGTCGGGGGCAGGGTTAACAATGAGCAGTTCTTC. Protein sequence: CASSAVGGRVNNEQFF.

The CDR3 is CASSLARGSSYNEQFF. The CDR3 nucleotides read TGCGCCAGCAGCTTGGCCAGGGGAAGCTCCTACAATGAGCAGTTCTTC. The V call is TRBV5-1, the J call TRBJ2-1; TRBD1 is a possible D gene (6 bases). Germline CDR1 and CDR2: SGHRS and YFSETQ. The ends were cut back, 0 bases at V and 0 bases at J, with 10 bases in the middle. The CDR3 is 16 residues long.

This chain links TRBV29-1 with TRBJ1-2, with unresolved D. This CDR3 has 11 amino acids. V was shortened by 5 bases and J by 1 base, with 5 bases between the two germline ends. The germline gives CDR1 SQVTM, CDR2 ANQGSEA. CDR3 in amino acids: CSVSVNYGYTF. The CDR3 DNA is TGCAGCGTTTCAGTTAACTATGGCTACACCTTC.

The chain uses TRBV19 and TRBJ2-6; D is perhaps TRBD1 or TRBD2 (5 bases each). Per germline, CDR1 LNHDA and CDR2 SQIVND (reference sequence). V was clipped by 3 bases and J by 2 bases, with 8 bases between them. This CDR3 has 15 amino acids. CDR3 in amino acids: CASSMGPPGANVLTF. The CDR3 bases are TGTGCCAGTAGTATGGGACCCCCTGGGGCCAACGTCCTGACTTTC.

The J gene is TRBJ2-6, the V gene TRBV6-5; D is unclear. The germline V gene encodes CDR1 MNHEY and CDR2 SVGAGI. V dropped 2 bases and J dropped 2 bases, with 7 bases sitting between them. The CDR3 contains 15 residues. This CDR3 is CASSYESTGANVLTF. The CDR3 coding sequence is TGTGCCAGCAGTTACGAAAGCACTGGGGCCAACGTCCTGACTTTC.

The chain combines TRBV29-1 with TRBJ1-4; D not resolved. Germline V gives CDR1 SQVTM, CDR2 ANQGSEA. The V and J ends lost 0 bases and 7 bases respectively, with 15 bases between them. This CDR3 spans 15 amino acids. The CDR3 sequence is CSVEDLREGVEKLFF. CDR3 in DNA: TGCAGCGTTGAAGATCTTCGGGAGGGAGTTGAAAAACTGTTTTTT.

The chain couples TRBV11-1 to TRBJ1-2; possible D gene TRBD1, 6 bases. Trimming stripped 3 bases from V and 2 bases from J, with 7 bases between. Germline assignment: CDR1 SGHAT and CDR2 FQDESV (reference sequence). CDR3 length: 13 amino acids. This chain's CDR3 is CASSLGHNYGYTF. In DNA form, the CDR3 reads TGTGCCAGCAGCTTGGGACACAACTATGGCTACACCTTC.